This entry features one T cell receptor (beta chain) sequence. The sample is drawn from a study of blood T cell repertoires in COVID-19. Study overall: Whether acute or convalescent, the COVID-19 samples came from the United States, Italy and Spain. From T cells, B-cell-depleted T cells, or PBMCs came the material, which was cDNA or gDNA.

CDR1 SGHAT and CDR2 FQNNGV come from the germline V gene. The CDR3 is 15 residues long. V was trimmed by 5 bases and J by 3 bases, leaving 15 bases between them. Per the original methods: Nucleated cell number was recorded as an estimate derived from reference gene primer amplification. The table came from immunoSEQ multiplex PCR; TCRdb's copy has only in-frame clones and leaves some out. D and trimming come from the DNA, and the V and J calls and clone size come from that table. Of about 210,000 clones in the sample, 60% to 85% are singletons; the top ten hold 7.2%. The receptor was isolated from a woman in her 70s with acute or convalescent COVID-19. Sequenced input: peripheral blood. The gene calls are TRBV11-2 and TRBJ2-3, with no clear D. The CDR3 spells CASSPQGPRTDTQYF. In DNA, the CDR3 is TGTGCCAGCAGCCCACAAGGCCCGAGGACAGATACGCAGTATTTT.